One and the same sample provided the 9 T cell receptor beta chains below, sequenced in a study of CD8+ T cells in alopecia areata. The treatment: oral pan-JAK inhibitor, 5-10 mg twice daily. Once RNA had been extracted, it was reverse transcribed into cDNA to act as the sequencing template. The table came from immunoSEQ multiplex PCR; TCRdb's copy has only in-frame clones and leaves some out. The sample includes 270,000 or so clones, nearly 60% of them seen just once. The specimen comprised CD4+ T cells sorted from blood, sampled at week 24, from a patient treated with tofacitinib. These receptors came from a human donor with alopecia areata.

This clone showed up just a few times. The chain carries TRBV29-1 and TRBJ2-7; D is uncertain. The V end lost 0 bases, the J end lost 5 bases, and 11 bases lay between the germline ends. This CDR3 region has 13 residues. Germline loops: CDR1 SQVTM, CDR2 ANQGSEA. The CDR3 region is CSVEDSRIHEQYF. The CDR3 DNA follows: TGCAGCGTTGAAGACAGTAGGATTCACGAGCAGTACTTC.

This clone has at least ten counts. The chain carries TRBV7-2 and TRBJ2-5; D might be TRBD2 (7 bases). The CDR3 is made up of 16 amino acids. Germline CDR1 SGHTA, CDR2 FQGNSA. Deletions cut 2 bases from V and 7 bases from J, with 20 bases between. The CDR3, as DNA: TGTGCCAGCAGCTTAAGGAGGCAGGGGAGGGATGGGACCCAGTACTTC. Its translation: CASSLRRQGRDGTQYF.

A few counts support this clone. The gene calls are TRBV9 and TRBJ2-1, with D uncertain. V lost 3 bases and J lost 0, with 13 bases in between. The CDR3 extends over 16 amino acids. Germline V gene sequence: CDR1 SGDLS, CDR2 YYNGEE. The CDR3 loop is CASSAFPESSYNEQFF. The DNA for the CDR3 is TGTGCCAGCAGCGCCTTCCCTGAAAGCTCCTACAATGAGCAGTTCTTC.

The chain combines TRBV2 with TRBJ1-2; tentative D call: TRBD1 (5 bases). Germline V CDR1 and CDR2: SNHLY, FYNNEI. The CDR3 has 16 residues. Between the trimmed V and J ends, which lost 4 bases and 1 base, there was a span of 16 bases. CDR3 sequence reads: CASSGSRDALNYGYTF. CDR3 coding DNA: TGTGCCAGCAGTGGGTCTCGGGACGCCCTTAACTATGGCTACACCTTC.

The chain links TRBV11-2 to TRBJ2-5, with 9 bases identical to TRBD2. The germline V gene has CDR1 SGHAT and CDR2 FQNNGV. The length of the CDR3 is 15 residues. V was pared by 4 bases and J by 1 base, with 4 bases of the junction left unmatched. CDR3 sequence reads: CASSYLAGTQETQYF. CDR3 DNA sequence: TGTGCCAGCAGCTACCTAGCGGGGACCCAAGAGACCCAGTACTTC.

The rearrangement joins TRBV29-1 to TRBJ2-7, with D possibly matching TRBD2 (6 bases). Germline values: CDR1 SQVTM, CDR2 ANQGSEA. The V gene lost 5 bases and the J gene lost 2 bases, with 10 bases spanning the gap. This CDR3 is 12 amino acids long. DNA for the CDR3: TGCAGCGTTTTAGCGGACGCCTACGAGCAGTACTTC. Amino acids: CSVLADAYEQYF.

V and J are TRBV30 and TRBJ2-3; D not resolved. V was shortened by 4 bases and J by 1 base, with 9 bases between the two germline ends. CDR3 length: 13 amino acids. Germline-derived CDR1 and CDR2 are GTSNPN and SVGIG (reference sequence). The CDR3 spells CAWNLPGTDTQYF. As DNA, the CDR3 is TGTGCCTGGAATCTCCCCGGCACAGATACGCAGTATTTT. Using reference TRBV30 and TRBJ2-3 for the parts outside the CDR3, the full variable domain is SQTIHQWPATLVQPVGSPLSLECTVEGTSNPNLYWYRQAAGRGLQLLFYSVGIGQISSEVPQNLSASRPQDRQFILSSKKLLLSDSGFYLCAWNLPGTDTQYFGPGTRLTVL.

V and J are TRBV4-1 and TRBJ1-1, with a possible D match to TRBD1 (5 bases). This CDR3 comprises 14 residues. Germline V gene lookup returns CDR1 MGHRA and CDR2 YSYEKL. V was cut by 0 bases and J by 9 bases, with 14 bases left in between. The CDR3 nucleotides read TGCGCCAGCAGCCAAGATGGAACGGGACGCCAAGCTTTCTTT. It translates to CASSQDGTGRQAFF.

This clone was picked up a small number of times. The chain links TRBV29-1 to TRBJ2-2; 7 bases match TRBD1. Germline-derived CDR1 and CDR2 are SQVTM and ANQGSEA. The CDR3 sequence is 15 residues long. The junction had 6 bases not matched to a gene; V was cut back by 5 bases and J by 0 bases. The CDR3 spells CSVCNRGSNTGELFF. The CDR3 region has the DNA TGCAGCGTTTGTAACAGGGGATCGAACACCGGGGAGCTGTTTTTT.